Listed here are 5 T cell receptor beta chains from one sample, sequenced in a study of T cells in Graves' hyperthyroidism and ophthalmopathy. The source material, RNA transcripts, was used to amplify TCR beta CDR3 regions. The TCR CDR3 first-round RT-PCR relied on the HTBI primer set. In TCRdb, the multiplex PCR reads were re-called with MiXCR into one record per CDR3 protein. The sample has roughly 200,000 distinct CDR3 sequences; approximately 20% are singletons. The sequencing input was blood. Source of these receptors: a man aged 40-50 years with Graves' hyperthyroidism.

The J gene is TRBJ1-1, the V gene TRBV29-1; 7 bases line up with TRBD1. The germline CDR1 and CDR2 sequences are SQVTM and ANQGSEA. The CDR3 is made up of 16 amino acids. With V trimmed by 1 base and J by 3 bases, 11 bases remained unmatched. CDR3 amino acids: CSVEGLGGVEDTEAFF. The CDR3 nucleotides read TGCAGCGTTGAAGGTTTAGGGGGCGTGGAAGACACTGAAGCTTTCTTT.

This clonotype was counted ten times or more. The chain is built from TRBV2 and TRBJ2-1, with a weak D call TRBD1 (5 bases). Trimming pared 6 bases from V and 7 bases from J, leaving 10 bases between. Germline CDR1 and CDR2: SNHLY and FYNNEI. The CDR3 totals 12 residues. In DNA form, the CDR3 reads TGTGCCAGCAGGGAGAACAGGAATGAGCAGTTCTTC. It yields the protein CASRENRNEQFF.

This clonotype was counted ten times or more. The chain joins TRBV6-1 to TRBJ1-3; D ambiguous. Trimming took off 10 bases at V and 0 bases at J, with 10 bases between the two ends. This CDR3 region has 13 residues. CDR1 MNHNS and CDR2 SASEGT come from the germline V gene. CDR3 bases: TGTGCCACGGCCGTAGACTCTGGAAACACCATATATTTT. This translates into CATAVDSGNTIYF.

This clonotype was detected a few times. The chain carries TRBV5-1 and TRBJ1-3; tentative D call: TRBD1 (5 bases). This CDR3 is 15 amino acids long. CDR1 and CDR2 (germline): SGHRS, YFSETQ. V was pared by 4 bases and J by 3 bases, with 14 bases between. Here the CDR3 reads CASSQRAGYGNTIYF. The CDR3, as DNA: TGCGCCAGCAGCCAACGGGCAGGGTATGGAAACACCATATATTTT.

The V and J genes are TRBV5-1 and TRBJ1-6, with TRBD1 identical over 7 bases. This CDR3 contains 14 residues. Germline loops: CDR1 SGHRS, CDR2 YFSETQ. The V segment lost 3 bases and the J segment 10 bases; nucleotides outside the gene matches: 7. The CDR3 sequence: CASSYSGTESPLHF. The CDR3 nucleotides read TGCGCCAGCAGCTATTCCGGGACAGAGTCACCCCTCCACTTT.